This TCR beta chain originates from a study of beta chain features in type 1 diabetes. Whole-study findings and limits: Shortening of TCRB CDR3s, moderate but significant, appeared in all four CD4+ subsets of Type 1 diabetes patients.

The sequenced template was cDNA made from the entire isolated RNA. Measured with immunoSEQ multiplex PCR; TCRdb has only the in-frame clones, and not every one. The table lists 500,000 to 850,000 clones, around an eighth of them singletons. Germline assignment: CDR1 MGHRA and CDR2 YSYEKL. The V end lost 3 bases, the J end lost 1 base, and 18 bases lay between the germline ends. The CDR3 extends over 18 amino acids. This clone was recorded a few times. Its matching antigen is unknown. The chain recombines TRBV4-1 with TRBJ2-2; tentatively, D is TRBD1 (6 bases). The source material was naive CD4+ T cells from blood. The sequence was collected from a man between 18 and 29 years old with type 1 diabetes. The DNA of the CDR3 is TGCGCCAGCAGCCATCCTTCTCCCGGGACAAGGAACACCGGGGAGCTGTTTTTT. Protein product: CASSHPSPGTRNTGELFF.